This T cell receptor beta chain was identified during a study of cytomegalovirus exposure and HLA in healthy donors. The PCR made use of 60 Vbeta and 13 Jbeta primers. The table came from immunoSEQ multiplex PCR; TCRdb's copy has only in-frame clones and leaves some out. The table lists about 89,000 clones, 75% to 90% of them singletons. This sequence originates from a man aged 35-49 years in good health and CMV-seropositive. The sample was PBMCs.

DNA for the CDR3: TGTGCCAGCAGCCCAGCCGGGAGGGCCAACGAGCAGTACTTC. This encodes CASSPAGRANEQYF. The rearrangement joins TRBV28 to TRBJ2-7; 8 nucleotides agree with TRBD2. With V trimmed by 6 bases and J by 5 bases, 9 bases remained unmatched. Germline V CDR1 and CDR2: MDHEN, SYDVKM. This CDR3 comprises 14 residues.